The present T cell receptor beta chain was sequenced within a study of T-cell memory formation after mild COVID-19. Study-wide context: Largely donor-specific TCR clusters were found. Study outcomes and limitations: The main location of contracting CD4+ clones was CM and EM, and that of contracting CD8+ clones was EMRA. Memory from before infection featured some responding clones, which suggests cross-reactive memory joined.

A single record per CDR3 protein comes from TCRdb applying MiXCR to the 5' RACE reads. This table holds tens of thousands of distinct CDR3 sequences, 10% to 15% found once. This clonotype has ten or more counts. Its target is unknown. V dropped 5 bases and J dropped 4 bases, with 8 bases sitting between them. CDR3 length: 12 residues. Germline assignment: CDR1 MRHNA and CDR2 SNTAGT. Sequenced input: PBMCs or a T cell subset sorted from them (not recorded which). The clonotype originates from a man aged 18 to 29 who had mild COVID-19 (a few samples of this study predate the infection). Cell type and time point are not known. The J gene is TRBJ1-2, the V gene TRBV6-4; a possible D gene is TRBD1 (6 bases). The CDR3 spells CASSSDSYGYTF. As DNA, the CDR3 is TGTGCCAGCAGTTCGGACAGCTATGGCTACACCTTC.